Given below is one T cell receptor beta chain in context. Its antigen is unknown. Regions amplified from RNA transcripts were the TCR beta CDR3 regions. A first-round RT-PCR of the TCR CDR3 used the HTBI primer set. TCRdb reanalysed the multiplex PCR reads using MiXCR and keeps one entry per CDR3 protein. Here the sample spans roughly 300,000 distinct CDR3 sequences, roughly 13% being singletons. The source of the sample is a study of T cells in Graves' hyperthyroidism and ophthalmopathy. The study's findings and limits: Researchers report that a 13 V-J model separated ophthalmopathy from stable hyperthyroidism.

Germline CDR1 and CDR2: MDHEN and SYDVKM. This CDR3 has 12 residues. V gave up 4 bases and J gave up 15 bases, with 16 bases separating them. The sample comprised blood. This TCR was sampled from a woman in her 30s with Graves' hyperthyroidism. This sequence joins TRBV28 and TRBJ2-1; the D call may be TRBD1 or TRBD2 (5 bases each). The CDR3, as DNA: TGTGCCAGCAGTTCCGGGACCTCACGCTCGTTCTTC. The encoded protein is CASSSGTSRSFF.